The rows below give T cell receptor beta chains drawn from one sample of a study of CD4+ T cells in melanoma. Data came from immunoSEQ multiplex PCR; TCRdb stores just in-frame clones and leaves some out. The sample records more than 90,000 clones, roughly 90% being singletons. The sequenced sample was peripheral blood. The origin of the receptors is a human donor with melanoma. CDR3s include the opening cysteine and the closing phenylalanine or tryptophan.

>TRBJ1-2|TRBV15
CATSRDQAAANGYTF
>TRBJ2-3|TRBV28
CASSQVLAGVGDTQYF
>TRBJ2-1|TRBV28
CASTPRGALFGDNEQFF
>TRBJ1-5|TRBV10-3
CAISERYSNQPQHF
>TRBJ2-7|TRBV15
CATRGTLTPEQYF
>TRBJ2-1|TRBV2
CASSSGTSGGNEQFF
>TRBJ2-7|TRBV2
CASSVAYEQYF
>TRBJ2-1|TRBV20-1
CSAPHYNEQFF
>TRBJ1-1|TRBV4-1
CASSRYRGQAFF
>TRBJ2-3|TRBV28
CASSLPSVSDTQYF
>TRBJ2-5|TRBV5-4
CASSRDRGHSETQYF
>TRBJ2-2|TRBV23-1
CASSQRQNHTGELFF
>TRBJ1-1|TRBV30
CAWRSNIGGAFF
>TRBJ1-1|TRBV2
CAKKAGRVVNTEAFF
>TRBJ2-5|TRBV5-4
CASSGGYQETQYF
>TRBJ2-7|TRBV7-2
CASSSQGEQYF
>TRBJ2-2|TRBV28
CASSPRQFNTGELFF
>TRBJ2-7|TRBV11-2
CASSSLRGRNYEQYF
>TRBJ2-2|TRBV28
CASTTSGGRGTGELFF
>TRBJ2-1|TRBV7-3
CASSQGAGGYNEQFF
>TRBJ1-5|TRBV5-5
CASSLYPGVDQPQHF